The 15 T cell receptor beta chains below all came from one sample that was sequenced in a study of blood T cells in healthy people across ages. A sample-barcoded 5' primer and a J-beta primer mix were used in a second PCR of roughly 7 to 11 cycles. TCRdb called the 5' RACE reads again in MiXCR, with one record for every CDR3 protein. The table includes roughly 1,500,000 distinct CDR3 sequences, about 35% detected once. The specimen was blood. Source of these receptors: a woman aged 30 to 39 in good health.

The rearrangement uses TRBV2 and TRBJ1-2; 9 bases line up with TRBD1. The junction had 9 bases not matched to a gene; V was cut back by 5 bases and J by 2 bases. This CDR3 spans 16 amino acids. Germline-derived CDR1 and CDR2 are SNHLY and FYNNEI. Here the CDR3 reads CASSRDRVTTNYGYTF. The CDR3 bases are TGTGCCAGCAGTCGGGACAGGGTCACGACAAACTATGGCTACACCTTC.

This chain uses TRBV30 with TRBJ2-7; 10 nucleotides line up with TRBD1. With V trimmed by 3 bases and J by 3 bases, 2 bases remained unmatched. The CDR3 spans 13 residues. The germline gives CDR1 GTSNPN, CDR2 SVGIG (reference sequence). Here the CDR3 DNA reads TGTGCCTGGAGGGGGACAGGGGTCTACGAGCAGTACTTC. The encoded protein is CAWRGTGVYEQYF.

J is TRBJ2-5 and V is TRBV30; 7 bases match TRBD1. The DNA end is a closer match to TRBJ2-7, so the J assignment may be wrong. The germline V gene encodes CDR1 GTSNPN and CDR2 SVGIG (reference sequence). The CDR3 is made up of 17 amino acids. CDR3 in DNA: TGTGCCTGGGATAGGGACAGATCATCAGTCATAACCTACGAGCAGTACTTC. Protein sequence: CAWDRDRSSVITYEQYF.

The V call is TRBV7-9, the J call TRBJ2-1; D is uncertain. CDR1 is SEHNR and CDR2 is FQNEAQ in the germline V gene (reference sequence). The CDR3 totals 16 residues. V lost 5 bases and J lost 7, with 21 bases in between. The CDR3 nucleotides read TGTGCCAGCAGCGCCGCTACCCTTTCCACCCGTAATGAGCAGTTCTTC. It encodes CASSAATLSTRNEQFF.

CDR3 bases: TGTGCCAGCAGCTTCCGGGAACAGGGTCGAAGCACGCAGTATTTT. This encodes CASSFREQGRSTQYF. This chain connects TRBV13 to TRBJ2-3, with D perhaps matching TRBD1 (6 bases). The CDR3 totals 15 residues. Germline V gene sequence: CDR1 PRHDT, CDR2 FYEKMQ (reference sequence). The V end was cut by 3 bases, the J end by 9 bases, with 19 bases between.

This chain links TRBV10-3 with TRBJ2-1; TRBD2 matches 8 bases. The V and J ends lost 6 bases and 1 base, in that order; junction bases with no gene match: 11. Germline assignment: CDR1 ENHRY and CDR2 SYGVKD. CDR3 length equals 17 residues. The CDR3 nucleotides read TGTGCCATCAGCGACTCGCGGCGGGGGGTATCCTACAATGAGCAGTTCTTC. Translated, it gives CAISDSRRGVSYNEQFF.

This clonotype has a handful of counts. CDR3 amino acids: CASSPERGAQETQYF. As DNA, the CDR3 is TGTGCCAGCAGCCCAGAGCGGGGGGCCCAAGAGACCCAGTACTTC. V usage is TRBV3-1 and J usage is TRBJ2-5; 9 positions match TRBD2. Germline-derived CDR1 and CDR2 are LGHDT and YNNKEL (reference sequence). J gave up 1 base and V 4 bases, and 4 bases lay outside the gene matches. The CDR3 length is 15 residues.

This chain connects TRBV3-1 to TRBJ2-3, with D tentatively TRBD1 or TRBD2 (6 bases each). Trimming left V 3 bases short and J 4 bases short, with 17 bases between. The CDR3 loop spans 16 amino acids. CDR1 is LGHDT and CDR2 is YNNKEL in the germline V gene (reference sequence). The CDR3 coding sequence is TGTGCCAGCAGCCACCCGGGGCGGGACATTGCAGATACGCAGTATTTT. Amino acids: CASSHPGRDIADTQYF.

The chain joins TRBV5-6 to TRBJ2-2, with TRBD2 matching 7 bases. The CDR3 length is 16 residues. CDR1 is SGHDT, CDR2 YYEEEE, per germline. The trim removed 2 bases at V and 4 bases at J, leaving 8 bases unmatched. The chain's CDR3 is CASSFASGTGTGELFF. CDR3 in DNA: TGTGCCAGCAGCTTCGCTAGCGGTACGGGCACCGGGGAGCTGTTTTTT.

This clonotype has only a few counts. The CDR3 nucleotides are TGTGCCAGCAGCGTAGAGTACGGGCCGCAATACGAGCAGTACTTC. Its translation: CASSVEYGPQYEQYF. The chain combines TRBV9 with TRBJ2-7, with D uncertain. Germline loops: CDR1 SGDLS, CDR2 YYNGEE. This CDR3 contains 15 residues. Trimming took off 0 bases at V and 4 bases at J, with 14 bases between the two ends.

The chain is built from TRBV10-3 and TRBJ2-7; D may be TRBD2 (5 bases). This CDR3 spans 16 amino acids. The V end lost 0 bases, the J end lost 1 base, and 13 bases lay between the germline ends. Germline V gives CDR1 ENHRY, CDR2 SYGVKD. CDR3 amino acids: CAISESEGSGSYEQYF. The CDR3, as DNA: TGTGCCATCAGTGAGTCAGAGGGATCGGGGTCCTACGAGCAGTACTTC.

The rearrangement uses TRBV7-8 and TRBJ2-7; TRBD1 might be the D (5 bases). V was pared by 5 bases and J by 2 bases, with 19 bases between. Germline CDR1 is SGHVS and CDR2 is FQNEAQ. The CDR3 has 16 residues. The CDR3 is CASSAEVPGLPYEQYF. The DNA of the CDR3 is TGTGCCAGCAGCGCCGAGGTCCCAGGGCTCCCCTACGAGCAGTACTTC.

The rearrangement joins TRBV3-1 to TRBJ2-2; D gene uncertain. The germline V gene encodes CDR1 LGHDT and CDR2 YNNKEL (reference sequence). The germline V and J ends were trimmed by 1 base and 8 bases, with 11 bases remaining between them. The CDR3 runs 14 residues. CDR3 nucleotide sequence: TGTGCCAGCAGCCAAGGGCCAGGAAGGGGGGAGCTGTTTTTT. This translates into CASSQGPGRGELFF.

The chain employs TRBV5-1 and TRBJ2-7; TRBD1 matches 8 bases. The V gene's germline CDR1 is SGHRS and CDR2 YFSETQ. The V gene end was trimmed by 0 bases and the J gene end by 2 bases; junction bases not matched to a gene: 7. CDR3 size: 16 residues. The DNA of the CDR3 is TGCGCCAGCAGCTTGGCAGGTCAGGGGGCCCCCTACGAGCAGTACTTC. It translates to CASSLAGQGAPYEQYF.

This clonotype was counted a few times. The CDR3 DNA is TGCAGTGCTCTCCGGGACAGGGAGGTTGAAGATACGCAGTATTTT. Translation: CSALRDREVEDTQYF. The chain is built from TRBV20-1 and TRBJ2-3; 9 bases line up with TRBD1. V gave up 5 bases and J gave up 5 bases; unmatched junction bases: 11. The CDR3 has 15 residues. Germline values: CDR1 DFQATT, CDR2 SNEGSKA (reference sequence).